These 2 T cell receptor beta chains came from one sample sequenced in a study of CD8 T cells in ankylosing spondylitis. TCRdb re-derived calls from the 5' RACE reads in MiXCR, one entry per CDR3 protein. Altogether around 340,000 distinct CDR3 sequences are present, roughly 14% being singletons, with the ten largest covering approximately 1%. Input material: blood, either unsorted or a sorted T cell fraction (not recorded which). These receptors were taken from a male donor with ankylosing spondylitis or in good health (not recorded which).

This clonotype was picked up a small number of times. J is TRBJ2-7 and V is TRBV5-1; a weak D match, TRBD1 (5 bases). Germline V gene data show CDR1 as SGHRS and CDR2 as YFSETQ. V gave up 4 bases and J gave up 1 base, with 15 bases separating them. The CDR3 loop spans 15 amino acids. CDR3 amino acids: CASSLEKGDSYEQYF. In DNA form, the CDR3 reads TGCGCCAGCAGCCTCGAAAAAGGGGATTCCTACGAGCAGTACTTC.

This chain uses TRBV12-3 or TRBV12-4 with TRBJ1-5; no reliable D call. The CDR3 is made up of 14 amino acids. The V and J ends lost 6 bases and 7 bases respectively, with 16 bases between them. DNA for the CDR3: TGTGCCAGCAGACGGACGGGCTTCGGGCAGCCCCAGCATTTT. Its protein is CASRRTGFGQPQHF.